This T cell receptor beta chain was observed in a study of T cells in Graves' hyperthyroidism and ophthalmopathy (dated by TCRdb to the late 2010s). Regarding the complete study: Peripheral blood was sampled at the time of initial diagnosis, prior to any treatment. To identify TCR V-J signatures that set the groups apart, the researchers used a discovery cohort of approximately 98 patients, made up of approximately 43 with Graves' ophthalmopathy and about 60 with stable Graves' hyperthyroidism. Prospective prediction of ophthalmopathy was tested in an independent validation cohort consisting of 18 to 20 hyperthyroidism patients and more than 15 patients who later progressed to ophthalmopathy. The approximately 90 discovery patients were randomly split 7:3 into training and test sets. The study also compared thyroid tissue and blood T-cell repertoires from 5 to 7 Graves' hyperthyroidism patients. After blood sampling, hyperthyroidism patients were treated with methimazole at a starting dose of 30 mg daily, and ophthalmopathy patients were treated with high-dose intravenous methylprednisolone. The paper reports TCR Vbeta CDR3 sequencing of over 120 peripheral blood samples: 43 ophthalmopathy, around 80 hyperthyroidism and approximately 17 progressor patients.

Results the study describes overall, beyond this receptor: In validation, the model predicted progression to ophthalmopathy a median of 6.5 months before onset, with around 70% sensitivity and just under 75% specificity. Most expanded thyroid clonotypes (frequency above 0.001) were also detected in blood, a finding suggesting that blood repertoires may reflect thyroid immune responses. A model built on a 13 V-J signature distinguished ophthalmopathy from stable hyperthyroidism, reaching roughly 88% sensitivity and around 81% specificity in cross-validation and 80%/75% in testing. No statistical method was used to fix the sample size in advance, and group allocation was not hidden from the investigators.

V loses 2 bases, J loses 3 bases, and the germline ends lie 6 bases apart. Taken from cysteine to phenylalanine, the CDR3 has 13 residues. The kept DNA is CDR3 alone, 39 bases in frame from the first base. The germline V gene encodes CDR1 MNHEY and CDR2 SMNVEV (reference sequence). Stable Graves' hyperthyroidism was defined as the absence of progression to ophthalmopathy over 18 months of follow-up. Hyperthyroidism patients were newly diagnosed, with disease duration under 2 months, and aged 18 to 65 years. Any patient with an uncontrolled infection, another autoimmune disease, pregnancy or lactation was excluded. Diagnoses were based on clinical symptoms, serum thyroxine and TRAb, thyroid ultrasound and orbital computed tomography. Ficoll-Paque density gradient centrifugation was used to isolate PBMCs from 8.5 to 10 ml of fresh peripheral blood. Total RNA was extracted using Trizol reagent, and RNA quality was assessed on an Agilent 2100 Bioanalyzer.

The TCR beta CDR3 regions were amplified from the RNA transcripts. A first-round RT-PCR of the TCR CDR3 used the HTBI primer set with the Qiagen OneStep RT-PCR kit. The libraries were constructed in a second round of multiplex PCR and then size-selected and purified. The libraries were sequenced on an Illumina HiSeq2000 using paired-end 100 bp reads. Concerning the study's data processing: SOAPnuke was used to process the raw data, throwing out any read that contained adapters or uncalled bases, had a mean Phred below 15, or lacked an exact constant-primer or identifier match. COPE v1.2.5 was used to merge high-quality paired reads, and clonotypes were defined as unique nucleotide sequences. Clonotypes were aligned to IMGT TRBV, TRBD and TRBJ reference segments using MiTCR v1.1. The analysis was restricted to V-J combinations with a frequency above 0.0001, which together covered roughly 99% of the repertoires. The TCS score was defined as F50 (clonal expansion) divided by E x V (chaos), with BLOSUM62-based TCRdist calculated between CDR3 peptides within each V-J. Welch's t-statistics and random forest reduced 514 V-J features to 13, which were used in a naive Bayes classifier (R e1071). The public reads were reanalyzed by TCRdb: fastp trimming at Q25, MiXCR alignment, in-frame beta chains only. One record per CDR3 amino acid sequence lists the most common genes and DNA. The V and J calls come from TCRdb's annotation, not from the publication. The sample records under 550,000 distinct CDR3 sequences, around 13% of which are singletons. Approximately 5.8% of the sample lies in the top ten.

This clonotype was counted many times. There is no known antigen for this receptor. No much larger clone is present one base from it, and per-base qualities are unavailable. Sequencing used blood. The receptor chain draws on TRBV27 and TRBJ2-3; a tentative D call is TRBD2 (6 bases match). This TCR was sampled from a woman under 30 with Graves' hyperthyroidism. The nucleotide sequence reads TGTGCCAGCAGTTTACGGGAGACAGATACGCAGTATTTT. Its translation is CASSLRETDTQYF.